These 13 T cell receptor beta chains came from one sample sequenced in a study of OX40 agonist ivuxolimab in advanced cancers. TCRdb's table, derived via immunoSEQ multiplex PCR, lists solely in-frame clones and lacks some. This sample has 50,000 to 65,000 clones, with roughly four fifths found just once. This specimen was CD4+ or CD8+ T cells sorted from blood, taken in a trial of the OX40 agonist ivuxolimab. These receptors all come from an adult with an advanced solid tumor such as melanoma, head and neck, liver or kidney cancer.

The rearrangement joins TRBV27 to TRBJ1-5; no reliable D call. With 7 bases removed from V and 2 bases from J, the gap between germline ends came to 6 bases. This CDR3 spans 12 amino acids. The germline V gene has CDR1 MNHEY and CDR2 SMNVEV (reference sequence). CDR3: CASTSGNQPQHF. In nucleotides, the CDR3 is TGTGCCAGCACGTCGGGCAATCAGCCCCAGCATTTT.

DNA for the CDR3: TGTGCCAGCAGCGTGTCAGCGGGAGGGCCCCTCGATGAGCAGTTCTTC. This encodes CASSVSAGGPLDEQFF. The chain is built from TRBV5-4 and TRBJ2-1, with 10 bases that match TRBD2. Looked up from germline, CDR1 is SGHNT and CDR2 is YYREEE (reference sequence). This CDR3 contains 16 residues. Unmatched junction bases numbered 12, after V lost 4 bases and J lost 8 bases.

The chain employs TRBV6-1 and TRBJ2-5, with 7 bases lining up with TRBD1. The CDR3 contains 15 residues. In germline, CDR1 is MNHNS, CDR2 SASEGT. V lost 0 bases and J lost 2; bases outside the gene matches: 3. The DNA for the CDR3 is TGTGCCAGCAGTGAAGCAGGCAGGGGGCAAGAGACCCAGTACTTC. Translated: CASSEAGRGQETQYF.

This chain joins TRBV7-3 and TRBJ2-1, with D perhaps TRBD1 (6 bases). Germline loops: CDR1 SGHTA, CDR2 FQGTGA. This CDR3 contains 17 residues. The V end was cut by 2 bases, the J end by 0 bases, with 14 bases between. CDR3 nucleotides: TGTGCCAGCAGCTTAGAGGCAGGGGCGCACTCCTACAATGAGCAGTTCTTC. Protein: CASSLEAGAHSYNEQFF.

The J gene is TRBJ2-2, the V gene TRBV19, with TRBD1 matching 7 bases. Germline V lookup: CDR1 LNHDA, CDR2 SQIVND (reference sequence). The CDR3 consists of 16 residues. The junction had 7 bases not matched to a gene; V was cut back by 5 bases and J by 1 base. The CDR3 region is CASSLWWTGNTGELFF. The CDR3 nucleotides are TGTGCCAGTAGTCTTTGGTGGACAGGGAACACCGGGGAGCTGTTTTTT.

The chain recombines TRBV19 with TRBJ1-1; TRBD1 might be the D (5 bases). Looked up from germline, CDR1 is LNHDA and CDR2 is SQIVND (reference sequence). The CDR3 totals 13 residues. Trimming removed 6 bases from V and 7 bases from J, with 15 bases in between. As DNA, the CDR3 is TGTGCCAGTAGCCAATTAAGGGGCGATGAAGCTTTCTTT. Translating gives CASSQLRGDEAFF.

The V and J genes are TRBV7-6 and TRBJ2-7; no reliable D call. From germline, CDR1 is SGHVS and CDR2 FNYEAQ. V was pared by 2 bases and J by 0 bases, with 11 bases between. The CDR3 extends over 15 amino acids. The DNA of the CDR3 is TGTGCCAGCAGCTTATCTGACGCCAGCTCCTACGAGCAGTACTTC. Its protein is CASSLSDASSYEQYF.

The rearrangement links TRBV7-9 to TRBJ1-6; possible D gene TRBD1, 6 bases. V was trimmed by 0 bases and J by 7 bases, leaving 10 bases between them. The CDR3 runs 15 residues. CDR1 is SEHNR, CDR2 FQNEAQ, per germline (reference sequence). CDR3 loop: CASSLARQANSPLHF. CDR3 DNA: TGTGCCAGCAGCTTAGCCCGACAGGCGAATTCACCCCTCCACTTT. Filled out from reference TRBV7-9 and TRBJ1-6, the complete variable domain reads DTGVSQNPRHKITKRGQNVTFRCDPISEHNRLYWYRQTLGQGPEFLTYFQNEAQLEKSRLLSDRFSAERPKGSFSTLEIQRTEQGDSAMYLCASSLARQANSPLHFGNGTRLTVT.

The chain is built from TRBV5-1 and TRBJ1-6; D unresolved. The germline gives CDR1 SGHRS, CDR2 YFSETQ. Trimming removed 3 bases at V and 2 bases at J, with 6 bases between. The CDR3 totals 14 residues. CDR3 protein: CASSSSPYNSPLHF. CDR3 DNA sequence: TGCGCCAGCAGCTCTAGCCCCTATAATTCACCCCTCCACTTT.

This clone was counted only a few times. The chain couples TRBV2 to TRBJ1-6; D unclear. With 2 bases removed from V and 8 bases from J, the gap between germline ends came to 13 bases. CDR1 is SNHLY and CDR2 is FYNNEI in the germline V gene. This CDR3 has 15 residues. CDR3 in amino acids: CASSELGPGDSPLHF. CDR3 nucleotide sequence: TGTGCCAGCAGTGAACTAGGACCAGGCGATTCACCCCTCCACTTT.

This chain joins TRBV11-1 and TRBJ1-2; the D is unclear. The V gene's germline CDR1 is SGHAT and CDR2 FQDESV (reference sequence). Deletions cut 4 bases from V and 4 bases from J, with 10 bases between. The CDR3 is made up of 13 amino acids. The DNA of the CDR3 is TGTGCCAGCAGCTGGGGTCTAAGCTATGGCTACACCTTC. It encodes CASSWGLSYGYTF.

The rearrangement uses TRBV28 and TRBJ2-6; TRBD1 aligns across 7 bases. The CDR3 covers 18 residues. Germline V gene sequence: CDR1 MDHEN, CDR2 SYDVKM. After removal of 2 bases from V and 0 bases from J, the junction contained 7 bases not matched to a gene. In DNA form, the CDR3 reads TGTGCCAGCAGTTTAGCCGGACAGGCCTCCTCTGGGGCCAACGTCCTGACTTTC. This encodes CASSLAGQASSGANVLTF.

The J gene is TRBJ1-5, the V gene TRBV6-5, with 8 bases lining up with TRBD1. The CDR3 runs to 15 residues. V trimming: 5 bases; J trimming: 3 bases; junction bases outside the gene matches: 6. Germline CDR1 and CDR2: MNHEY and SVGAGI. The CDR3 sequence: CASSSGQGLNQPQHF. The CDR3 nucleotides read TGTGCCAGCAGTAGTGGACAGGGACTCAATCAGCCCCAGCATTTT.